Following are 6 T cell receptor beta chains from one sample sequenced in a study of naive CD8 T cells in extremely preterm neonates. Findings of the study overall: Compared with older groups, preterm CDR3s were shorter, with fewer N additions and less trimming.

Sequenced by immunoSEQ multiplex PCR; TCRdb stores in-frame clones only, minus some. This sample carries fewer than 25,000 clones, about 87% of them seen once, and the ten largest clones take 0.7% to 1%. Extremely preterm deliveries at about 23-28 weeks of gestation provided the preterm samples. Their cognate antigens are unknown. The material sequenced was naive CD8+ T cells from cord blood. The receptors were gathered from a boy who was born preterm.

The chain uses TRBV5-1 and TRBJ2-3, with 12 bases identical to TRBD2. The CDR3 consists of 16 residues. The germline gives CDR1 SGHRS, CDR2 YFSETQ. Trimming removed 4 bases from V and 1 base from J; junction bases left unmatched: 4. CDR3 in amino acids: CASSTRLAGGTDTQYF. CDR3 nucleotide sequence: TGCGCCAGCAGCACGCGACTAGCGGGGGGCACAGATACGCAGTATTTT.

J is TRBJ2-7 and V is TRBV4-1; possible D gene TRBD2, 5 bases. Trimming removed 2 bases from V and 1 base from J, with 6 bases in between. This CDR3 spans 13 amino acids. Germline loops: CDR1 MGHRA, CDR2 YSYEKL. The CDR3 nucleotides read TGCGCCAGCAGCCAACGGGGATCCTACGAGCAGTACTTC. It codes for CASSQRGSYEQYF.

CDR3 DNA sequence: TGCAGTGCTAGTCCAGGGGAGCCCCAGTACTTC. Residues: CSASPGEPQYF. The genes are TRBV20-1 and TRBJ2-4, with a possible D match to TRBD1 (6 bases). V was trimmed by 3 bases and J by 13 bases, leaving 13 bases between them. Per germline, CDR1 DFQATT and CDR2 SNEGSKA (reference sequence). The CDR3 consists of 11 residues.

CDR3 region: CASSQETGGHTEAFF. The CDR3 DNA follows: TGTGCCAGCAGCCAAGAGACAGGGGGCCACACTGAAGCTTTCTTT. The chain carries TRBV4-2 and TRBJ1-1; 10 nucleotides match TRBD1. The V gene end was trimmed by 0 bases and the J gene end by 3 bases; junction bases not matched to a gene: 1. This CDR3 comprises 15 residues. In germline, CDR1 is LGHNA, CDR2 YNFKEQ.

V usage is TRBV5-8 and J usage is TRBJ2-7; no reliable D call. Germline V gene sequence: CDR1 SGHTS, CDR2 YDEGEE. Trimming stripped 2 bases from V and 2 bases from J, with 5 bases between. This CDR3 is 12 amino acids long. CDR3 sequence reads: CASSLTTYEQYF. CDR3 coding DNA: TGTGCCAGCAGCTTAACAACCTACGAGCAGTACTTC.

This clone showed up just a few times. The rearrangement links TRBV5-1 to TRBJ2-2, with 10 bases aligning to TRBD1. CDR1 and CDR2 from the germline V gene are SGHRS and YFSETQ. The CDR3 spans 14 residues. V was pared by 3 bases and J by 4 bases, with 0 bases of the junction left unmatched. CDR3 sequence (DNA): TGCGCCAGCAGCTGGACAGGGGGCACCGGGGAGCTGTTTTTT. Translated: CASSWTGGTGELFF.